This T cell receptor (beta chain) is drawn from a study of memory CD4+ T cells and cytomegalovirus serostatus. Background on the study: Of the healthy Belgian adults, 9 were CMV seropositive and about 24 seronegative.

Single viable CD3+CD4+CD8-CD45RO+ cells were sorted as the memory CD4+ T cells. Data came from immunoSEQ multiplex PCR; TCRdb stores just in-frame clones and leaves some out. This table holds 56,000 or so clones, around 82% found once. V lost 0 bases, J lost 0 bases, and 5 bases stayed unmatched. Germline lookup yields CDR1 SGDLS and CDR2 YYNGEE. The CDR3 contains 17 residues. A note on this clone: The antigen remains unidentified.

Study observations and caveats: Each of roughly 65 CMV-associated TCRbeta sequences occurred in one to five individuals.

The TCR sequence derives from an adult in good health and CMV-seronegative. Some clones in this sample may be carry-over from other donors' samples. J is TRBJ1-1 and V is TRBV9; 10 bases map to TRBD1. Sequenced: memory CD4+ T cells from blood. The CDR3 is CASSVGRDRGLNTEAFF. In DNA form, the CDR3 reads TGTGCCAGCAGCGTAGGGCGGGACAGGGGTTTGAACACTGAAGCTTTCTTT.